Presented here are 3 T cell receptor beta chains from one specimen sequenced in a study of shared clonotypes between healthy human individuals. Libraries were prepared by immunoSEQ multiplex PCR; TCRdb keeps only in-frame clonotypes and omits some of them. This table holds about 380,000 clones, roughly 96% found once. Sequencing input: memory CD8+ T cells sorted from blood. Subset specified: CD45RO+ cells pooled with CCR7-negative TemRA cells. All receptors derive from a man younger than 45 in good health.

The rearrangement joins TRBV6-4 to TRBJ2-1, with D tentatively TRBD1 (5 bases). Trimming pared 3 bases from V and 2 bases from J, leaving 11 bases between. Germline CDR1 MRHNA, CDR2 SNTAGT. The CDR3 is 15 amino acids. This CDR3 reads CASSETHRPYNEQFF. The CDR3 region has the DNA TGTGCCAGCAGTGAAACTCACAGGCCCTACAATGAGCAGTTCTTC.

This rearrangement joins TRBV28 to TRBJ2-1, with a tentative D call TRBD2 (5 bases). The V end lost 7 bases, the J end lost 8 bases, and 12 bases lay between the germline ends. Per the germline V gene, CDR1 is MDHEN and CDR2 is SYDVKM. CDR3 size: 12 residues. The CDR3 reads CASTVNSDEQFF. The CDR3 DNA is TGTGCCAGCACCGTGAATAGCGATGAGCAGTTCTTC.

This rearrangement joins TRBV20-1 to TRBJ1-2; a weak D match, TRBD1 (5 bases). Germline values: CDR1 DFQATT, CDR2 SNEGSKA (reference sequence). Trimming shortened V by 5 bases and J by 8 bases, and 12 bases separated the two germline ends. CDR3 length: 11 residues. Written as DNA, the CDR3 is TGCAGTGCTGCGGCGGGGCGAGGCTACACCTTC. This codes for CSAAAGRGYTF.